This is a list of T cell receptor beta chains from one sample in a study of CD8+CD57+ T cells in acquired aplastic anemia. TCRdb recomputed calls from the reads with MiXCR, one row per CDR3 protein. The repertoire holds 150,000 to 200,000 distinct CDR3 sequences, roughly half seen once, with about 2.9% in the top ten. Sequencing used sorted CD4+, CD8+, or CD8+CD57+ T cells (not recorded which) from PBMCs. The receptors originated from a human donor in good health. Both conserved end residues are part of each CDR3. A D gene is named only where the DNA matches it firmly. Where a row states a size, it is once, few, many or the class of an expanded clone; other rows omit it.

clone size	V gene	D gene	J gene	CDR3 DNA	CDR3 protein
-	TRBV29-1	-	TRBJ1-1	TGCAGCGTTGTCCGGCAGGGTATCACTGAAGCTTTCTTT	CSVVRQGITEAFF
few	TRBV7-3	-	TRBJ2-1	TGTGCCAGCATAAACCCAGGCAATGAGCAGTTCTTC	CASINPGNEQFF
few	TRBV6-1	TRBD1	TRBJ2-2	TGTGCCAGCAGAGTATCAGGGGGCGACACCGGGGAGCTGTTTTTT	CASRVSGGDTGELFF
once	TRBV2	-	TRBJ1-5	TGTGCCAGCGGGGACCATAGCAATCAGCCCCAGCATTTT	CASGDHSNQPQHF
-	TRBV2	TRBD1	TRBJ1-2	TGTGCCAGCAGTGAAGGGACAGGGTTATCGTACGGCTACACCTTC	CASSEGTGLSYGYTF
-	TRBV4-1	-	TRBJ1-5	TGCGCCATCAGCCAAAATACTCAGGGAGGTGGCAATCAGCCCCAGCATTTT	CAISQNTQGGGNQPQHF
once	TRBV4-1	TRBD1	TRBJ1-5	TGCGCCAGCAGCCAAGGTGGGACAGGGCATCAGCCCCAGCATTTT	CASSQGGTGHQPQHF
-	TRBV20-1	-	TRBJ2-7	TGCAGTGCTAGAGATCCGAAGGGGAAGTACGAGCAGTACTTC	CSARDPKGKYEQYF
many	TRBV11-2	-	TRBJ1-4	TGTGCCAGCAGCCCAAAGTCGGGAGGCTTGAATGAAAAACTGTTTTTT	CASSPKSGGLNEKLFF
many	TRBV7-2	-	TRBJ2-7	TGTGCCAGCAGCCAAAGCGGGTCCTACGAGCAGTACTTC	CASSQSGSYEQYF
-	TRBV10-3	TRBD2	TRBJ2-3	TGTGCCATCAGTGCCCAGAGCGGGAGTAGGCCAGATACGCAGTATTTT	CAISAQSGSRPDTQYF
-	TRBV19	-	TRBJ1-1	TGTGCCAGTAGTATAGGGACAGCTATGAACACTGAAGCTTTCTTT	CASSIGTAMNTEAFF
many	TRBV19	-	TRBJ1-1	TGTGCCAGTAGTATTGAGCGAGAGAACACTGAAGCTTTCTTT	CASSIERENTEAFF
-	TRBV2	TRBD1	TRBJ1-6	TGTGCCAGCAGTGGACAGGGTCGGTCACCCCTCCACTTT	CASSGQGRSPLHF
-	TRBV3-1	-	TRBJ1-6	TGTGCCAGCAGCCAAATCGCAGTTGATAATTCACCCCTCCACTTT	CASSQIAVDNSPLHF
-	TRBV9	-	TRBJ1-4	TGTGCCAGCAGCGTAATGGGTGAAAAACTGTTTTTT	CASSVMGEKLFF
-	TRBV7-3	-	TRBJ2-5	TGTGCCAGCAGCTCAGCGCGTGGTCACCAAGAGACCCAGTACTTC	CASSSARGHQETQYF
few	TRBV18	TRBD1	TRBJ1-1	TGTGCCAGCTCACGCTCCGGGACAGGGGACACTGAAGCTTTCTTT	CASSRSGTGDTEAFF
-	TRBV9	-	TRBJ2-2	TGTGCCAGCAGCCCGGTCGTTACCGGGGAGCTGTTTTTT	CASSPVVTGELFF
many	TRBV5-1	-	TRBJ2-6	TGCGCCAGCAGCTTTACGACCCCGAGCAGCTCTGGGGCCAACGTCCTGACTTTC	CASSFTTPSSSGANVLTF
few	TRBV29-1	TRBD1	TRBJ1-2	TGCAGCGCTCCGAATCCGACAGGGGGGTTCTATGGCTACACCTTC	CSAPNPTGGFYGYTF
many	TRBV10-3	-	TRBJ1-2	TGTGCCATCAGTGTGGAGATGAGCAACTATGGCTACACCTTC	CAISVEMSNYGYTF
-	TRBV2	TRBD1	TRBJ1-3	TGTGCCAGCAGCGTCGGACAGGATGGATATTTT	CASSVGQDGYF
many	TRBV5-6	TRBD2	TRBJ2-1	TGTGCCAGCAGCTACCTTGACGGGGGGAATGAGCAGTTCTTC	CASSYLDGGNEQFF
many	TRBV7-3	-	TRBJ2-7	TGTGCCAGCAGCTATTCACAGGGTCTCGAGCAGTACTTC	CASSYSQGLEQYF
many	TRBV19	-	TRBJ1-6	TGTGCCAGTAGTATAGGGTATCAGAATTCACCCCTCCACTTT	CASSIGYQNSPLHF
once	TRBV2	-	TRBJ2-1	TGTGCCAGCAGTCTAGACAGCCTTTCCTACAATGAGCAGTTCTTC	CASSLDSLSYNEQFF
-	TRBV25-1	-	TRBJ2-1	TGTGCCAGCAGTGACGGGACCTCCCCTACGAATGAGCAGTTCTTC	CASSDGTSPTNEQFF
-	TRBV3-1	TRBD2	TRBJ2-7	TGTGCCAGCAGCCAAGAAGGGGCTAGCGGTATTCCCTACGAGCAGTACTTC	CASSQEGASGIPYEQYF
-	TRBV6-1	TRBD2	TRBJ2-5	TGTGCCAGCACCCCGACCCCCACCGCTAAGGGGGGCGGGAGGATACGGGAGACCCAGTACTTC	CASTPTPTAKGGGRIRETQYF
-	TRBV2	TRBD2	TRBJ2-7	TGTGCCAGCAGAGCAGGACTAGCGGGACGGGAGGAGCAGTACTTC	CASRAGLAGREEQYF
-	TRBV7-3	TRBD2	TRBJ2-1	TGTGCCAGCAGCGCCAGAGCCGGGACTAGCTCGAATGAGCAGTTCTTC	CASSARAGTSSNEQFF
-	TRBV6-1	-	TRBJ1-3	TGTGCCAGCAGTGGGAGGGTTGCCGGAAACACCATATATTTT	CASSGRVAGNTIYF
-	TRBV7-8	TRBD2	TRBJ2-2	TGTGCCAGCAGAACTAGCGGGAGTACCCGAACCGGGGAGCTGTTTTTT	CASRTSGSTRTGELFF
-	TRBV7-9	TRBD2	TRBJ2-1	TGTGCCAGCAGTCCTAGCGGGAGTCTTTTCTTC	CASSPSGSLFF
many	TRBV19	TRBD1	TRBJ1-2	TGTGCCAGTAGTATTGGGGCAGGGGGCGGCTACACCTTC	CASSIGAGGGYTF
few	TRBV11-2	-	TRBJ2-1	TGTGCCAGCACCTTGCGCGACCCTTCCTCCTACAATGAGCAGTTCTTC	CASTLRDPSSYNEQFF
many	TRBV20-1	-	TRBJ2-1	TGCAGTGCTAGAGGGGGGACGAGGCAGTTCTTC	CSARGGTRQFF
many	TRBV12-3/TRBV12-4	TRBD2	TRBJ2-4	TGTGCCAGCAGTTTAGTACTAGCGGGGCCCAAAAACATTCAGTACTTC	CASSLVLAGPKNIQYF
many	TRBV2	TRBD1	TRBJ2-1	TGTGCCAGCTTCCAGGGGCAGACAGGGTACAATGAGCAGTTCTTC	CASFQGQTGYNEQFF
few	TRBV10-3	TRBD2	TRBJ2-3	TGTGCCATCAGTGGCAGGGAGGGCGGCACAGATACGCAGTATTTT	CAISGREGGTDTQYF
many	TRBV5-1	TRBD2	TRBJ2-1	TGCGCCAGCAGCTTAGGGCAGGGCAGCGGGAAGAGTAATGAGCAGTTCTTC	CASSLGQGSGKSNEQFF
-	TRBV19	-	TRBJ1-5	TGTGCCAGTAGTATAAACTGGCAGCCCCAGCATTTT	CASSINWQPQHF
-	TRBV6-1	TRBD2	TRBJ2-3	TGTGCCAGCAGTGGGGGACTAGCGGGGGGCCGGCCAAAAGACCGAGATACGCAGTATTTT	CASSGGLAGGRPKDRDTQYF
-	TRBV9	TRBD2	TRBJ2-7	TGTGCCAGCAGCGTAGATCCTAGCGGTTCCTACGAGCAGTACTTC	CASSVDPSGSYEQYF
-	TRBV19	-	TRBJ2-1	TGTGCCAGTAGTATAAGCGCTAATGAGCAGTTCTTC	CASSISANEQFF
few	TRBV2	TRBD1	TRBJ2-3	TGTGCCAGCTTGGGAGGCAGGGGGCCGAGGGATACGCAGTATTTT	CASLGGRGPRDTQYF
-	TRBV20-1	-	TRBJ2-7	TGCAGTGCCAAGCATAGCGAGCAGTACTTC	CSAKHSEQYF
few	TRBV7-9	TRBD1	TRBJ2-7	TGTGCCAGCAGCCAAGAAGGGACAGTTGCCTACGAGCAGTACTTC	CASSQEGTVAYEQYF
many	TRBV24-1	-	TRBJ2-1	TGTGCCACCAGCCGGGACGGACTTTACAATGAGCAGTTCTTC	CATSRDGLYNEQFF
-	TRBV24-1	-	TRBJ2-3	TGTGCCACCAGTGCAGCGGGAACCGGGGGCGCAGATACGCAGTATTTT	CATSAAGTGGADTQYF
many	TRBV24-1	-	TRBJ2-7	TGTGCCACCAGTGACCCCGGGACCCCCGGAGGGGAGCAGTACTTC	CATSDPGTPGGEQYF
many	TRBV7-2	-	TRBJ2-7	TGTGCCAGCAGCTTAGTCGGGGACGGCTCCTACGAGCAGTACTTC	CASSLVGDGSYEQYF
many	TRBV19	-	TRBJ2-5	TGTGCCAGTAGTATAGGTCGACAGCAAGAGACCCAGTACTTC	CASSIGRQQETQYF
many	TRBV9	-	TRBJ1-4	TGTGCCAGCAGCCGGGACAACCTTAATGAAAAACTGTTTTTT	CASSRDNLNEKLFF
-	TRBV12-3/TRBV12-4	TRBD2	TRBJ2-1	TGTGCCAGCAGTTTAAAACCGGGACTAGCCTACAATGAGCAGTTCTTC	CASSLKPGLAYNEQFF
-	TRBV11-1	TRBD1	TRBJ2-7	TGTGCCAGCAGCCCTCAGGACAGGGGAGGAAACGAGCAGTACTTC	CASSPQDRGGNEQYF